This TCR beta chain was found in a study of somatic mutations in cytotoxic T cells in rheumatoid arthritis. Generated by immunoSEQ multiplex PCR, the TCRdb table keeps only in-frame clones and is missing some. The sample contains about 2,800 clones, approximately 62% of which appear only once. The length of the CDR3 is 11 residues. Germline V gene sequence: CDR1 MNHEY, CDR2 SMNVEV (reference sequence). V gave up 7 bases and J gave up 0 bases, with 4 bases separating them. The chain links TRBV27 to TRBJ2-7; D is uncertain. Input material: CD8+ T cells sorted from synovial fluid. The source of this sequence is a woman aged 18-29 years with rheumatoid arthritis. The CDR3 region has the DNA TGTGCCAGCACCTCCTCCTACGAGCAGTACTTC. Protein product: CASTSSYEQYF.